The rows below give T cell receptor beta chains drawn from one sample of a study of blood T cell repertoires in COVID-19. Only in-frame clones appear in the TCRdb table, and some are missing; sequencing was by immunoSEQ multiplex PCR. The sample carries 95,000 to 150,000 clones, over 75% recorded once. The sequenced sample consisted of peripheral blood. These TCRs come from an elderly man with active or convalescent COVID-19. The CDR3 runs from the conserved cysteine through the conserved F or W. The order of the fields is V gene, CDR3 protein.

>TRBV9
CASSVTPAGNTIYF
>TRBV5-1
CASSLSGGGLDTQYF
>TRBV4-1
CASSPSSEPTYEQYF
>TRBV5-8
CASSSGGVGPQHF
>TRBV7-8
CASSLIAGGETQYF
>TRBV3-1/TRBV3-2
CASSSLSGGRTDTQYF
>TRBV7-2
CASSLVSGNTIYF
>TRBV7-9
CASSSQGQGRLGYGYTF
>TRBV24-1
CATSEPTGGRAGSEQFF
>TRBV7-8
CASSQSLAGGGEQYF
>TRBV3-1/TRBV3-2
CASSPEAGYSYNEQFF
>TRBV5-1
CASSLGTGGYYEQYF
>TRBV5-1
CASSLVISSYNEQFF
>TRBV5-1
CASSPDRVDRAFF
>TRBV6-1
CASSETGTGMSGELFF
>TRBV4-1
CASSQPLSGRVSYEQYF
>TRBV19
CASSIARGGGTMNTEAFF
>TRBV4-2
CASSLQGVLTGELFF
>TRBV28
CASSLDTSRNTIYF
>TRBV5-1
CASSPGVLTHTEAFF
>TRBV6-5
CASSYPGTQYF
>TRBV5-1
CASSLAFPGQGPYTEAFF
>TRBV4-3
CASSQATGATGELFF
>TRBV28
CASSLAGGGWAFF
>TRBV19
CASSTLYPTDTQYF
>TRBV27
CASSPPGTGSYEQYF
>TRBV6-5
CASTTQGPNYGYTF
>TRBV7-7
CASSSDRPNTGELFF
>TRBV24-1
CATSDFQGGSNQPQHF
>TRBV7-8
CASSRRQGRNTIYF
>TRBV28
CARPRERDLLAGSYEQYF
>TRBV11-3
CASSLGVRGRNEQFF
>TRBV28
CASSFHTGGPQWETQYF
>TRBV19
CASREGSGTDTQYF
>TRBV25-1
CASSDPRDRNQETQYF